The source of this T cell receptor beta chain is a study of beta chain features in type 1 diabetes (dated by TCRdb to 2017 to 2018). For the wider study: Mean age, gender distribution, total cell number and subset yield did not differ between patients and healthy donors. A total of some 100,000,000 sorted cells were examined across all samples, and a strong correlation was observed between cell number per subset and RNA yield. The study compared the TCRB repertoires of sorted circulating CD4+ T cell subsets in recently diagnosed type 1 diabetes patients with those in matched healthy donors. Regulatory and stem cell-like memory subsets were isolated from only 8 patients and about eight healthy donors, whereas naive and central memory subsets came from all 30 or so donors.

For CDR1 and CDR2, the germline V gene lists SGHVS and FNYEAQ. Including cysteine and phenylalanine, the CDR3 has 15 amino acids. CDR3 DNA only is kept here, 45 bases in frame from base 1. Overall study outcomes, separate from this receptor: Fewer insertions and more nucleotide deletions at VDJ recombination sites were observed in patients with type 1 diabetes, implying thymic rearrangement abnormalities. A moderate but significant shortening of TCRB CDR3 length was observed in type 1 diabetes patients in all four CD4+ subsets. Because cDNA was sequenced instead of genomic DNA, activated cells with high expression could be over-represented, although the groups did not differ in activation or CD3 levels. PCR may preferentially amplify shorter templates, but because patient and control samples were amplified and corrected together, any resulting skew would affect both groups equally. HLA sub-analyses involved small numbers of individuals, so any influence of HLA type on TCRB rearrangement remained unresolved. The naive, central memory and regulatory TCRB repertoires appeared to resemble one another more closely among patients than among healthy donors.

This clone has just a few counts. No cognate antigen has been identified for it. Compared with germline, one end of the junction differs, possibly owing to a read error. A single peripheral blood draw of around 120 mL on average was collected from each donor into heparinised tubes. A BD FACSAria II was used to sort naive, central memory, regulatory and stem cell-like memory CD4+ T cells with a panel that included CD45RO, CCR7, CD25, CD127, CD95 and CD27. All sorted populations exceeded 98% purity. PBMCs were isolated right away by Lymphoprep density gradient centrifugation and were stained directly, without culture. So that batch effects would be minimized, each experiment stained and sorted samples in pairs, pairing one healthy donor with one patient. The entire amount of isolated RNA was reverse transcribed using the High Capacity cDNA Reverse Transcription Kit, so the sequenced TCRB transcripts were expressed ones. Deep immunoSEQ sequencing was performed on naive, central memory and regulatory T cell samples, with an average of roughly 3.6 million total reads per sample. After sorted cells were lysed in RLT buffer, RNA was extracted with DNase-treated RNeasy Micro or Mini kits, with the choice depending on cell number. Each cell subset was processed on its own to prevent cross-contamination, while patient and healthy donor samples were processed together. Using the immunoSEQ multiplex PCR, TCRB sequences were amplified from cDNA into 87-bp fragments spanning the CDR3 region. Amplicons were sequenced on the Illumina HiSeq platform. The study's own analysis went as follows. Synthetic template baselines were used to correct PCR bias computationally, reads within Hamming distance 2 were collapsed, and singletons that could not be merged were discarded. By aligning reads against IMGT, V, D and J genes, CDR3 length, and insertions or deletions at six rearrangement sites were assigned. Within each subset, clonotype counts were normalized to sorted cell number, after which true diversity and Gini coefficients were computed with the tcR R package. The overlap coefficient, calculated on TCRB nucleotide sequences, was used to quantify repertoire sharing. Out-of-frame TCRB sequences from naive cells were analyzed as a proxy for the pre-selection repertoire. TCRdb obtained this table from immuneACCESS and retained in-frame rearrangements with V and J assigned. These tables miss some clones; where compared with another copy, unresolved V genes account for less than half of the shortfall, and the remainder is unexplained. The V and J calls and clone size were taken over from that table, and D and trimming were inferred from the DNA. The sample yields a few hundred thousand clones; roughly 14% were counted once. Of the sample, about 0.015% is held by the ten largest clones.

The source is a woman between 18 and 30 years old with type 1 diabetes. The specimen sequenced was naive CD4+ T cells from blood. What this sample's cell subset or site label stands for: true naive CD4+ T cells. The rearranged segments are TRBV7-6 and TRBJ2-1; TRBD2 aligns with 12 central bases. The CDR3 sequence is CASSLAGGPYNEQFF. The DNA sequence is given as TGTGCCAGCAGCCTAGCGGGAGGGCCGTACAATGAGCAGTTCTTC.